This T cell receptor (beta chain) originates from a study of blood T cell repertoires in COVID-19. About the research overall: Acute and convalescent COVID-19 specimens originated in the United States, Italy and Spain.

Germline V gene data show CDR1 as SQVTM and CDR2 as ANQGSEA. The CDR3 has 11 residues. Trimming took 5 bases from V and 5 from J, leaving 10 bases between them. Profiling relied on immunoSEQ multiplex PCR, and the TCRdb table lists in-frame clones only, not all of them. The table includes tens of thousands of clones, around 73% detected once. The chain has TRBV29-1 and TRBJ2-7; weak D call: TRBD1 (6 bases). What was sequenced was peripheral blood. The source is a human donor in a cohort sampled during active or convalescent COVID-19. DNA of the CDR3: TGCAGCGTTACCAGGGGTAACGAGCAGTACTTC. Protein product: CSVTRGNEQYF.